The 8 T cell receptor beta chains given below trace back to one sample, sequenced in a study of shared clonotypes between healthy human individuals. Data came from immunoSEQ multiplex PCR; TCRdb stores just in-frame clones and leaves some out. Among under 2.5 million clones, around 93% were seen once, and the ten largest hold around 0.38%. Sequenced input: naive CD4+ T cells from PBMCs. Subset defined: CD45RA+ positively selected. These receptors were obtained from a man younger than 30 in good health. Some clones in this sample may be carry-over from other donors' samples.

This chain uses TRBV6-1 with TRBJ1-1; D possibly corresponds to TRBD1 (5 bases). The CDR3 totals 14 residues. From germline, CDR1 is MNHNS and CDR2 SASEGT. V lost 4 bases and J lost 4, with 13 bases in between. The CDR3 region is CASSVYRQSTEAFF. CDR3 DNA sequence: TGTGCCAGCAGTGTATATCGACAGTCCACTGAAGCTTTCTTT.

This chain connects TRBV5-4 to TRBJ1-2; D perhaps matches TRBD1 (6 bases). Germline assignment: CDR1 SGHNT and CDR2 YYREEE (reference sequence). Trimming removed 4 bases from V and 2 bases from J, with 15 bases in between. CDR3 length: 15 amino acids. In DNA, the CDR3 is TGTGCCAGCAGCGCGGACAGCGGATCCAACTATGGCTACACCTTC. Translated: CASSADSGSNYGYTF. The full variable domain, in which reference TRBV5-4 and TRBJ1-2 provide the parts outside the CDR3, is ETGVTQSPTHLIKTRGQQVTLRCSSQSGHNTVSWYQQALGQGPQFIFQYYREEENGRGNFPPRFSGLQFPNYSSELNVNALELDDSALYLCASSADSGSNYGYTFGSGTRLTVV.

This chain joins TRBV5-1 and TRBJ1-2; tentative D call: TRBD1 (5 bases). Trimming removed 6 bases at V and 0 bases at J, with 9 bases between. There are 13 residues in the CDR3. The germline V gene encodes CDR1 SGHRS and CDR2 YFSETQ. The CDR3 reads CASTEGSNYGYTF. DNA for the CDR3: TGCGCCAGCACTGAGGGGTCTAACTATGGCTACACCTTC.

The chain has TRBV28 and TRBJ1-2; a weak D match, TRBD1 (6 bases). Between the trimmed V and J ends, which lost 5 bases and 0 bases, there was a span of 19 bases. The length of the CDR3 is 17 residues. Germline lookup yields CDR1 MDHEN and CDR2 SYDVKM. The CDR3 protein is CASSPLQGRTSNYGYTF. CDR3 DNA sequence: TGTGCCAGCAGTCCGCTACAGGGAAGAACGTCTAACTATGGCTACACCTTC.

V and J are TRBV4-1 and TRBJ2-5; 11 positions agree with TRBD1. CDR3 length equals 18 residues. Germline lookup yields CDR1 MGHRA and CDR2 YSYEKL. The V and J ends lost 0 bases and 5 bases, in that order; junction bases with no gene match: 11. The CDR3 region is CASSQEGQGGLRGETQYF. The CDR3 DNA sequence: TGCGCCAGCAGCCAAGAGGGACAGGGGGGCTTACGCGGGGAGACCCAGTACTTC.

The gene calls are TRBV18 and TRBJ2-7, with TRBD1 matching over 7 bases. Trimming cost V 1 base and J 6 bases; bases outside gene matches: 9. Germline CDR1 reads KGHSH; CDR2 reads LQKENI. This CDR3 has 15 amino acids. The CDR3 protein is CASSPREQGQGEQYF. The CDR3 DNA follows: TGTGCCAGCTCACCACGGGAACAGGGGCAAGGCGAGCAGTACTTC.

For the CDR3, the DNA is TGTGCCAGCTCACCCCCCAACAAGCAGGGGGCCCCCTACACCTTC. Translation: CASSPPNKQGAPYTF. The chain uses TRBV18 and TRBJ1-2, with 8 positions matching TRBD1. The germline CDR1 and CDR2 sequences are KGHSH and LQKENI. The V and J ends lost 3 bases and 10 bases, in that order; junction bases with no gene match: 13. This CDR3 contains 15 residues.

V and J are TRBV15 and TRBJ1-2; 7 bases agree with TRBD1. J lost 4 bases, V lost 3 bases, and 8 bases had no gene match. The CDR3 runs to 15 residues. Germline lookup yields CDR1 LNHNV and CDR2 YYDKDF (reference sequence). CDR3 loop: CATSRASTGPYGYTF. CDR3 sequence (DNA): TGTGCCACCAGCAGGGCGTCGACAGGGCCCTATGGCTACACCTTC.